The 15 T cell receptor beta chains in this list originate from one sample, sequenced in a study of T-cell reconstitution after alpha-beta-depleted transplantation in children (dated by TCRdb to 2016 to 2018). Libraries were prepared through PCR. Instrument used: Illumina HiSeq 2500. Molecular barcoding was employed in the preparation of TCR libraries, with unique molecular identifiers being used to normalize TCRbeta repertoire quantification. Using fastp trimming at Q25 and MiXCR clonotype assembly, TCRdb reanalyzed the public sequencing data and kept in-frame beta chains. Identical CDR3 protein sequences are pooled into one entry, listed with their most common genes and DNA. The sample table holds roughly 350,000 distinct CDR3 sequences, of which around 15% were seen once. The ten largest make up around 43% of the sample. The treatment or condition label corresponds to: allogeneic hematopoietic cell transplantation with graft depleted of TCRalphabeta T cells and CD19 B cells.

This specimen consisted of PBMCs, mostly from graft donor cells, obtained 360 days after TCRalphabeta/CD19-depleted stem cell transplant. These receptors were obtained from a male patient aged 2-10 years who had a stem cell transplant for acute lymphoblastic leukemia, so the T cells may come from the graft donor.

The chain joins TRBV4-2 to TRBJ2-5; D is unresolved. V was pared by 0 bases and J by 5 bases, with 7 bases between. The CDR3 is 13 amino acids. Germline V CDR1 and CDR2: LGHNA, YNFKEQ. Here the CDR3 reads CASSQDLMETQYF. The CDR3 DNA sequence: TGTGCCAGCAGCCAAGATCTGATGGAGACCCAGTACTTC.

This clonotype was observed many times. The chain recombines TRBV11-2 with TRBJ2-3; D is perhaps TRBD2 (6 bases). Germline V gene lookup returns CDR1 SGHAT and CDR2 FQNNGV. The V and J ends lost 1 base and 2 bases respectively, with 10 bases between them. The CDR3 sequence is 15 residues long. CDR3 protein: CASSLAGVYTDTQYF. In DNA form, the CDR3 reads TGTGCCAGCAGCTTAGCGGGAGTGTACACAGATACGCAGTATTTT.

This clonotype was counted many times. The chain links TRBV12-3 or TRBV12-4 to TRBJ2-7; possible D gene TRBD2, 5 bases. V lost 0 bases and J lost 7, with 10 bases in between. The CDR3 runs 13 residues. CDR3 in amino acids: CASSLALGREQYF. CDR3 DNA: TGTGCCAGCAGTTTAGCGTTGGGGAGAGAGCAGTACTTC.

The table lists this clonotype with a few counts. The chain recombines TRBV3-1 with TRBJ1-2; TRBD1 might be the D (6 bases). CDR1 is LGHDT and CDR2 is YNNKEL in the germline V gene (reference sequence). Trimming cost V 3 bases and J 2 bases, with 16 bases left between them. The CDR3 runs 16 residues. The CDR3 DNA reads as TGTGCCAGCAGCCAGCGGGGGGGCGCCAAGAACTATGGCTACACCTTC. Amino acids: CASSQRGGAKNYGYTF.

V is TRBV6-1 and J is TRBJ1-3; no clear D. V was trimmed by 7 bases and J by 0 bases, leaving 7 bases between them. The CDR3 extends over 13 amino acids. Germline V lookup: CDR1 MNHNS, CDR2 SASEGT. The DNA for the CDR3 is TGTGCCAGCACCCGGGGCTCTGGAAACACCATATATTTT. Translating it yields CASTRGSGNTIYF.

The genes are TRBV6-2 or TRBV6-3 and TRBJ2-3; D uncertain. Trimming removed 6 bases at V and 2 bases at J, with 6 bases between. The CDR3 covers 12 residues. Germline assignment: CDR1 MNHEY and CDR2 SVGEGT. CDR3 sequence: CASSDYTDTQYF. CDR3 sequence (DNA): TGTGCCAGCAGCGATTACACAGATACGCAGTATTTT.

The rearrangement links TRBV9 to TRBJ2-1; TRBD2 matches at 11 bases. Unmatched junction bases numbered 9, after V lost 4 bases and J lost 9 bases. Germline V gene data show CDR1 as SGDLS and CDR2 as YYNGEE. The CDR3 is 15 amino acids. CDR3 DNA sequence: TGTGCCAGCAGCCCAGTACTAGCGGGAGACGTTGAGCAGTTCTTC. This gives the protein CASSPVLAGDVEQFF.

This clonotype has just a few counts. The CDR3 sequence is CASSQGKRGIETQYF. Written as DNA, the CDR3 is TGCGCCAGCAGCCAAGGGAAAAGGGGAATAGAGACCCAGTACTTC. The V gene is TRBV4-1, the J gene TRBJ2-5; D is perhaps TRBD1 (5 bases). V shed 1 base and J shed 4 bases, with 13 bases lying between them. In germline, CDR1 is MGHRA, CDR2 YSYEKL. CDR3 size: 15 residues.

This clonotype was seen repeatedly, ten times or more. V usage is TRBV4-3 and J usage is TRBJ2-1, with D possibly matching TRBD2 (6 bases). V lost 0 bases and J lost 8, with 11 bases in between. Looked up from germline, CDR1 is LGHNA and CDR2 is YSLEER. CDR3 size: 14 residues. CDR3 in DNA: TGCGCCAGCAGCCAAGATCCACTAGCCGATGAGCAGTTCTTC. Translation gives CASSQDPLADEQFF.

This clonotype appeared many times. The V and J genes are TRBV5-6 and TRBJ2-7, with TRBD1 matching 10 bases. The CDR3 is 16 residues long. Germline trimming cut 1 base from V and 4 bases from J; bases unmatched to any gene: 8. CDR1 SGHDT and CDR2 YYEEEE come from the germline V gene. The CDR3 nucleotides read TGTGCCAGCAGCTTGTTGTTCGGACAGGGGGAGTACGAGCAGTACTTC. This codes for CASSLLFGQGEYEQYF.

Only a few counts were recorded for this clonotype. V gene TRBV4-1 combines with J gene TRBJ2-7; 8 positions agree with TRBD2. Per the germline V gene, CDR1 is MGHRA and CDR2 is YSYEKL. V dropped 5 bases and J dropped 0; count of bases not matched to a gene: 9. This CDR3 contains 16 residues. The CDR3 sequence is CASSAGGAGVSYEQYF. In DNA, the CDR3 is TGCGCCAGCAGCGCTGGGGGAGCGGGAGTCTCCTACGAGCAGTACTTC.

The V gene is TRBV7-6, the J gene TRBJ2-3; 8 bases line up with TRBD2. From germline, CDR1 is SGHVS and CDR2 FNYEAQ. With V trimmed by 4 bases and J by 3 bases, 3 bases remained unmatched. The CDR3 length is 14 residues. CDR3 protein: CASSWSGRTDTQYF. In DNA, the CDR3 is TGTGCCAGCAGCTGGAGCGGGAGAACAGATACGCAGTATTTT.

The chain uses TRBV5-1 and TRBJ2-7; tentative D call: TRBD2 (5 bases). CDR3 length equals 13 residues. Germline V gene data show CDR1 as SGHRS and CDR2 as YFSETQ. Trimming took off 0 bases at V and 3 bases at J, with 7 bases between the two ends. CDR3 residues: CASSLADFYEQYF. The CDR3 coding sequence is TGCGCCAGCAGCTTGGCGGACTTCTACGAGCAGTACTTC. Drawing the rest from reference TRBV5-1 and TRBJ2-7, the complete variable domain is KAGVTQTPRYLIKTRGQQVTLSCSPISGHRSVSWYQQTPGQGLQFLFEYFSETQRNKGNFPGRFSGRQFSNSRSEMNVSTLELGDSALYLCASSLADFYEQYFGPGTRLTVT.

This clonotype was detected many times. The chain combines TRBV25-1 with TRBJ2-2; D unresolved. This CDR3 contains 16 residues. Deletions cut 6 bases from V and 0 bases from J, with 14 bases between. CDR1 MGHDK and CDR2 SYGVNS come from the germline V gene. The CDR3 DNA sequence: TGTGCCAGCAGGGCAGCTCAGTTCGCGAACACCGGGGAGCTGTTTTTT. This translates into CASRAAQFANTGELFF.

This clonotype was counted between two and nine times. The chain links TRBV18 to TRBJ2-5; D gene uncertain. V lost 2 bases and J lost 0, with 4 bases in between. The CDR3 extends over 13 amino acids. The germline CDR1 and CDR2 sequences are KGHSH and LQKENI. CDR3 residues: CASSPGYQETQYF. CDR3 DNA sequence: TGTGCCAGCTCACCAGGGTACCAAGAGACCCAGTACTTC.